This TCR beta chain was profiled in a study of cytomegalovirus exposure and HLA in healthy donors. The PCR made use of 60 Vbeta and 13 Jbeta primers. TCRdb's copy holds only in-frame clones and misses some; the assay was immunoSEQ multiplex PCR. The sample lists approximately 140,000 clones, approximately 80% occurring once. Whereas donors were nominally healthy upon sampling, unrecorded immune exposures were probable. The V end was cut by 0 bases, the J end by 5 bases, with 7 bases between. CDR1 ENHRY and CDR2 SYGVKD come from the germline V gene. This CDR3 spans 13 amino acids. To note about this clone: Its antigen is still unknown.

Study-level points and caveats: Researchers reportedly found TCR beta sequences accurately predicted most subjects' HLA-A and HLA-B alleles.

The chain couples TRBV10-3 to TRBJ1-1, with D unclear. Source material: PBMCs. This sequence was found in a male donor in good health and CMV-seronegative. CDR3 in amino acids: CAISESSGTEAFF. The CDR3 DNA reads TGTGCCATCAGTGAGTCATCGGGAACTGAAGCTTTCTTT.